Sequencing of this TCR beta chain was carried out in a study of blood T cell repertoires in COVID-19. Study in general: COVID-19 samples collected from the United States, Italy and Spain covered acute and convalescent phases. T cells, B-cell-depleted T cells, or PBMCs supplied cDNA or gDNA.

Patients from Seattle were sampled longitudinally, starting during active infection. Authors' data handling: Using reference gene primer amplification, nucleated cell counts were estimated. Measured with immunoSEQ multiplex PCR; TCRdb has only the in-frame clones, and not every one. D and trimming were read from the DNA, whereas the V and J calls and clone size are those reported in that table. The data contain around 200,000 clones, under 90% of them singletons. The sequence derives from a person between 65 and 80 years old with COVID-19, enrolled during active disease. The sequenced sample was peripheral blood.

CDR3 sequence (DNA): TGTGCCAGTAGTCAGGCCCACCAAGAGACCCAGTACTTC. Protein: CASSQAHQETQYF. The rearrangement links TRBV19 to TRBJ2-5; D not resolved. The germline V and J ends were trimmed by 5 bases and 0 bases, with 7 bases remaining between them. The V gene's germline CDR1 is LNHDA and CDR2 SQIVND (reference sequence). The CDR3 length is 13 residues.